This TCR beta chain was identified in a study of blood T cells in healthy people across ages. Through a sample-barcoded 5' primer and a J-beta primer mix, a second PCR was run for roughly 6 to 11 cycles. MiXCR, run by TCRdb on the 5' RACE reads, gives a single entry per CDR3 protein. The sample has roughly 930,000 distinct CDR3 sequences; roughly 48% are singletons. Germline V CDR1 and CDR2: LGHDT, YNNKEL (reference sequence). The CDR3 runs to 14 residues. V lost 4 bases, J lost 3 bases, and 12 bases lay in between. The sequence was collected from a man aged 30 to 39 in good health. This chain connects TRBV3-1 to TRBJ1-2; D ambiguous. Sequenced: blood. This CDR3 reads CASSRIGIYYGYTF. CDR3 bases: TGTGCCAGCAGCCGTATCGGGATCTACTATGGCTACACCTTC.